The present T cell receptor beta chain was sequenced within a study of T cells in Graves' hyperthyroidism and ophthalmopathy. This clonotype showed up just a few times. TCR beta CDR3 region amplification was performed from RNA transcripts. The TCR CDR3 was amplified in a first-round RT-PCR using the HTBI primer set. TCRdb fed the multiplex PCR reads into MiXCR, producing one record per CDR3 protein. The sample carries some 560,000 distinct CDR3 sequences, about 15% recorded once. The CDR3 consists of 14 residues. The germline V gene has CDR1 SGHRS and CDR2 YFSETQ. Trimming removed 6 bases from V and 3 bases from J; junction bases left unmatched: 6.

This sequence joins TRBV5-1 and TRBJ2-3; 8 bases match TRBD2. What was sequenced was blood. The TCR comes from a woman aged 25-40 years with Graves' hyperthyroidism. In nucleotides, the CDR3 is TGCGCCAGCATGAACGGGAGGGGAACAGATACGCAGTATTTT. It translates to CASMNGRGTDTQYF. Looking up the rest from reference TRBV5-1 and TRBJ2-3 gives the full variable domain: KAGVTQTPRYLIKTRGQQVTLSCSPISGHRSVSWYQQTPGQGLQFLFEYFSETQRNKGNFPGRFSGRQFSNSRSEMNVSTLELGDSALYLCASMNGRGTDTQYFGPGTRLTVL.